The clone carrying this TCR beta chain was seen a few times. Its antigen is not known. This sample was taken from a study of beta chain features in type 1 diabetes. General study results and limits: Shortening of TCRB CDR3s, moderate but significant, appeared in all four CD4+ subsets of Type 1 diabetes patients. At VDJ recombination sites, type 1 diabetes patients had fewer insertions and more deleted nucleotides. Cells that show high TCR expression could be over-represented by cDNA sequencing. Small HLA sub-analyses could not settle whether HLA shapes TCRB rearrangement.

Blood was drawn once from each donor into heparinised tubes. The draws averaged around 0.12 L. Reverse transcribing all isolated RNA meant expressed TCRB transcripts were sequenced. Repertoires were generated with immunoSEQ multiplex PCR, while TCRdb's copy carries only in-frame clones and drops some. The sample has 630,000 or so clones; over 13% are singletons. The CDR3 is 12 residues long. The V gene's germline CDR1 is GTSNPN and CDR2 SVGIG (reference sequence). Unmatched junction bases numbered 4, after V lost 4 bases and J lost 5 bases. The sequence came from a man aged 18 to 30 with type 1 diabetes. The sample consisted of naive CD4+ T cells from blood. The V and J genes are TRBV30 and TRBJ2-5; 7 nucleotides align to TRBD1. The CDR3 sequence: CAWTGGHETQYF. The CDR3 region has the DNA TGTGCCTGGACAGGGGGTCACGAGACCCAGTACTTC.